The source of this TCR beta chain is a study of blood T cell repertoires in COVID-19. Across the whole study: COVID-19 samples, acute and convalescent, were from the United States, Italy and Spain.

This clone was seen more than once but under ten times. CDR1 is SGHAT and CDR2 is FQNNGV in the germline V gene. V was cut by 4 bases and J by 1 base, with 8 bases left in between. The CDR3 totals 14 residues. Profiling relied on immunoSEQ multiplex PCR, and the TCRdb table lists in-frame clones only, not all of them. This table has tens of thousands of clones, roughly 86% appearing once. This TCR derives from a human donor in a cohort sampled during active COVID-19. The sequenced sample was peripheral blood. The rearrangement joins TRBV11-2 to TRBJ2-1; a weak D match, TRBD2 (5 bases). The chain's CDR3 is CASSSLASYNEQFF. The DNA of the CDR3 is TGTGCCAGCAGCTCGCTAGCATCCTACAATGAGCAGTTCTTC.